The clone carrying this TCR beta chain occurred once. The germline gives CDR1 SQVTM, CDR2 ANQGSEA. CDR3 length equals 12 residues. Trimming stripped 0 bases from V and 10 bases from J, with 12 bases between. Method: immunoSEQ multiplex PCR; TCRdb's copy keeps in-frame clones and lacks some. The sample consists of some 240,000 clones, about 88% of them appearing once. This entry comes from a study of blood T cell repertoires in COVID-19. Study as a whole: PBMCs, B-cell-depleted T cells, or T cells were the source of the cDNA or gDNA that made up the material.

Cohorts were assigned according to the clinical history that participants reported. In the 2 weeks before study entry, exposed participants met a COVID-19 case, which was PCR-confirmed or clinician-diagnosed. The chain links TRBV29-1 to TRBJ1-1; no firm D call. The receptor was isolated from a woman aged 50 to 60 who had been exposed to COVID-19. Material for sequencing was PBMCs or T cells enriched from blood (not recorded which). CDR3 sequence reads: CSVEENAGRAFF. CDR3 coding DNA: TGCAGCGTTGAAGAGAACGCGGGCAGAGCTTTCTTT.